The 2 T cell receptor beta chains in this list originate from one sample, sequenced in a study of T cells expressing NK-cell markers. TCRdb derives one entry per CDR3 protein from the 5' RACE reads, leaving out DNA. The data show approximately 150,000 distinct CDR3 sequences, and the top ten clones hold approximately 12%. The specimen sequenced was blood T cells: a sorted CD56 or NKG2C T cell subset, CD4+ or CD8+ T cells, or bulk PBMC T cells (not recorded which). These receptors were taken from a man aged 18 to 30 in good health.

The rearrangement links TRBV6-5 to TRBJ2-1; TCRdb selects TRBD2, and the lack of DNA leaves this call unchecked. The CDR3 covers 15 residues. From germline, CDR1 is MNHEY and CDR2 SVGAGI. CDR3 protein: CASSYDGLAGREQFF.

The chain is built from TRBV28 and TRBJ1-2. Germline-derived CDR1 and CDR2 are MDHEN and SYDVKM. This CDR3 has 12 amino acids. The CDR3 reads CASRLRAGGYTF.